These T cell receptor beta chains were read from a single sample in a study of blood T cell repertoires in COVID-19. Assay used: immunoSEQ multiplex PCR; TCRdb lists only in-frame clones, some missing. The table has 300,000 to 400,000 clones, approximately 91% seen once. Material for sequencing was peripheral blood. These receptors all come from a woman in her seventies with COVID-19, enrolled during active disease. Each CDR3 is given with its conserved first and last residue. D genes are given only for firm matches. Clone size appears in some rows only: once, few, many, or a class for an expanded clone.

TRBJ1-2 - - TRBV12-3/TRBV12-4 TGTGCCAGCTCCTTTGGCAGGGACTATGGCTACACCTTC CASSFGRDYGYTF
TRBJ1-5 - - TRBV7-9 TGTGCCAGCAGCGTTGACAGGAATCAGCCCCAGCATTTT CASSVDRNQPQHF
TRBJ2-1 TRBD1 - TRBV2 TGTGCCAGCAGTCCGGACAGGGGTTCCTACAATGAGCAGTTCTTC CASSPDRGSYNEQFF
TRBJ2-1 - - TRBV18 TGTGCCAGCTCACATCCTAGCAACTACAATGAGCAGTTCTTC CASSHPSNYNEQFF
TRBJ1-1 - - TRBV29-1 TGCAGCGTTCGCAGGAACACTGAAGCTTTCTTT CSVRRNTEAFF
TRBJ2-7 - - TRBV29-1 TGCAGCGTTGAAGGGGGGGACGAGCAGTACTTC CSVEGGDEQYF
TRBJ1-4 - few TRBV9 TGTGCCAGCAGCGTTCAAGGGGCGACTAATGAAAAACTGTTTTTT CASSVQGATNEKLFF
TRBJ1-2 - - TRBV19 TGTGCCAGTAGTATAACAGGGAAGAATAACTATGGCTACACCTTC CASSITGKNNYGYTF
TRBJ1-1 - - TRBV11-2 TGTGCCAGCAGCTTGGGGGGGCCATTGACTGAAGCTTTCTTT CASSLGGPLTEAFF
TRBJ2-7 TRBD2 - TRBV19 TGTGCCAGTTCGAGACTAGCGGGGAAGGGCGAGCAGTACTTC CASSRLAGKGEQYF
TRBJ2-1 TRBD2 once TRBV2 TGTGCCAGCAGCCTCCTAGCGGGGAGGGTTGAGCAGTTCTTC CASSLLAGRVEQFF
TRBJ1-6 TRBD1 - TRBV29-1 TGCAGCGCCCGACAGGGGGCGGATTCACCCCTCCACTTT CSARQGADSPLHF
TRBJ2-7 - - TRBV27 TGTGCCAGCAGTATACAGGGTATGCACGAGCAGTACTTC CASSIQGMHEQYF
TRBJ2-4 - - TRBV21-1 TGTGCCAGCAGCAAAGACAGGGGTCTAGCCAAAAACATTCAGTACTTC CASSKDRGLAKNIQYF
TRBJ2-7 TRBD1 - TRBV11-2 TGTGCCAGCAGCTCGGGACAGGGTCCCTACGAGCAGTACTTC CASSSGQGPYEQYF
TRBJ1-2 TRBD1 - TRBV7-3 TGTGCCAGCAGCTTAGGACAGGAGCTAAGAACCTTC CASSLGQELRTF
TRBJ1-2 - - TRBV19 TGTGCCAGTCAGGGCCAGTTAGACTATGGCTACACCTTC CASQGQLDYGYTF
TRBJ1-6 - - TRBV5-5 TGTGCCAGCAGCTTGGGGCCAGGCGGGGGATCACCCCTCCACTTT CASSLGPGGGSPLHF